The rows below give T cell receptor beta chains drawn from one sample of a study of blood T cell repertoires in COVID-19. Measured with immunoSEQ multiplex PCR; TCRdb has only the in-frame clones, and not every one. Of approximately 110,000 clones in the sample, about 85% were seen once. The sequenced sample was peripheral blood. The receptors were sampled from a man in his fifties with acute or convalescent COVID-19. CDR3s include the opening cysteine and the closing phenylalanine or tryptophan. D genes are given only for firm matches. Some rows have no size entry. The others give once, few or many, or a class for an expanded clone.

>TRBD2|NA|TRBJ2-1|TRBV4-1
TGCGCCAGCAGCGGAATAGCGGGAGGGTTTAATGAGCAGTTCTTC
CASSGIAGGFNEQFF
>TRBD1|NA|TRBJ2-7|TRBV14
TGTGCCAGCAGCCAAGGACAGGGCCCCTACGAGCAGTACTTC
CASSQGQGPYEQYF
>NA|NA|TRBJ2-3|TRBV7-8
TGTGCCAGCAGCGTACAGACCACCACAGATACGCAGTATTTT
CASSVQTTTDTQYF
>TRBD2|NA|TRBJ2-7|TRBV19
TGTGCCAGTAAGAGGAGGCGGGAGTTCGACGAGCAGTACTTC
CASKRRREFDEQYF
>NA|NA|TRBJ2-3|TRBV11-3
TGTGCCAGCAGCTTAAGACAGGGCACAGATACGCAGTATTTT
CASSLRQGTDTQYF
>TRBD1|once|TRBJ2-2|TRBV11-3
TGTGCCAGCAGCTTAGCTCGGGGACAGACGAACACCGGGGAGCTGTTTTTT
CASSLARGQTNTGELFF
>NA|NA|TRBJ1-3|TRBV6-5
TGTGCCAGCAGTTACTCTCTCCGGACAGCTGGAAACACCATATATTTT
CASSYSLRTAGNTIYF
>NA|NA|TRBJ1-5|TRBV10-2
TGCGCCAGCAGCGAGCGAAACAGGGTTCAGCCCCAGCATTTT
CASSERNRVQPQHF
>NA|NA|TRBJ1-1|TRBV29-1
TGCAGCGTGAACAGGTACACTGAAGCTTTCTTT
CSVNRYTEAFF
>NA|NA|TRBJ1-4|TRBV15
TGTGCCACCAGCAGAGGCCCGGACAGATGGCTTGAAAAACTGTTTTTT
CATSRGPDRWLEKLFF
>NA|NA|TRBJ1-1|TRBV5-1
TGCGCCAGCAGCTTCAGCGGTGACACTGAAGCTTTCTTT
CASSFSGDTEAFF
>TRBD1|NA|TRBJ2-5|TRBV19
TGTGCCAGTAGTATCTACAGGGGAGTTGGAGAGACCCAGTACTTC
CASSIYRGVGETQYF
>NA|NA|TRBJ1-1|TRBV27
TGTGCCACCTACAGGGAGTCGGGCACTGAAGCTTTCTTT
CATYRESGTEAFF
>TRBD2|once|TRBJ2-5|TRBV13
TGTGCCAGCAGCCAGCGGGGGGGGCGAGAGACCCAGTACTTC
CASSQRGGRETQYF
>NA|once|TRBJ2-7|TRBV7-9
TGTGCCAGCAGCTTAGATCAGGGGAAGGGAGCCTACGAGCAGTACTTC
CASSLDQGKGAYEQYF
>TRBD1|NA|TRBJ1-2|TRBV19
TGTGCCAGTAGTACCGGGGACAGGGAGGGAACATTATTC
CASSTGDREGTLF
>NA|NA|TRBJ2-3|TRBV4-1
TGCGCCAGCAGCCAAGATCGGGCTAGCAAGGATACGCAGTATTTT
CASSQDRASKDTQYF
>NA|NA|TRBJ2-7|TRBV18
TGTGCCAGCTCACCAGCGGGACCGACACCCTACGAGCAGTACTTC
CASSPAGPTPYEQYF
>NA|NA|TRBJ1-2|TRBV7-9
TGTGCCAGCAGACAAGGACAGCCACGCAACTATGGCTACACCTTC
CASRQGQPRNYGYTF
>NA|many|TRBJ2-7|TRBV11-3
TGTGCCAGCAGCTCGGCCTCTAGCGCTTCCTACGAGCAGTACTTC
CASSSASSASYEQYF
>TRBD2|NA|TRBJ2-1|TRBV28
TGTGCCAGCAGTCTACTAGCGGGAGGCTCCTACAATGAGCAGTTCTTC
CASSLLAGGSYNEQFF
>TRBD1|once|TRBJ2-4|TRBV7-9
TGTGCCAGCAGTCGACAGGGCCTCAACATTCAGTACTTC
CASSRQGLNIQYF
>TRBD2|NA|TRBJ2-1|TRBV4-1
TGCGCCAGCAGCCTCCCGGGACTAGCGGGGGGGAGCCTTGACAATGAGCAGTTCTTC
CASSLPGLAGGSLDNEQFF
>NA|NA|TRBJ2-1|TRBV7-9
TGTGCCAGCAGCCCCGCCGGGACTGGCAACAATGAGCAGTTCTTC
CASSPAGTGNNEQFF
>NA|NA|TRBJ2-7|TRBV6-1
TGTGCCAGCAGTGAAGGACAGGAGTTCAAGCAGTACTTC
CASSEGQEFKQYF
>NA|NA|TRBJ1-6|TRBV4-1
TGCGCCAGCAGCCAAGAGCCGCGGCATTCACCCCTCCACTTT
CASSQEPRHSPLHF
>NA|NA|TRBJ2-1|TRBV7-9
TGTGCCAGCAGCCTTTCCTATGAGCAGTTCTTC
CASSLSYEQFF
>NA|NA|TRBJ2-7|TRBV14
TGTGCCAGCAGCCAAGCGACTTACTACGAGCAGTACTTC
CASSQATYYEQYF
>TRBD1|NA|TRBJ1-6|TRBV27
TGTGCCAGCAGAATAGGGACAGGGGTTTTGAGTAATTCACCCCTCCACTTT
CASRIGTGVLSNSPLHF
>NA|NA|TRBJ1-2|TRBV7-9
TGTGCCAGCAGCGGACGGAGGGTCGGTATTGGCTACACCTTC
CASSGRRVGIGYTF
>TRBD1|NA|TRBJ2-7|TRBV3-1/TRBV3-2
TGTGCCAGCAGCCCCGACAGGGGCAACGAGCAGTACTTC
CASSPDRGNEQYF
>NA|NA|TRBJ2-7|TRBV20-1
TGCAGTGCTAGTGTACAGGGTCGGGACGAGCAGTACTTC
CSASVQGRDEQYF
>NA|once|TRBJ2-1|TRBV13
TGTGCCAGCAGCACCCGACAGGCCCCGACAGGGCAGTTCTTC
CASSTRQAPTGQFF
>TRBD1|once|TRBJ1-2|TRBV2
TGTGCCAGCAGGGGGGCAGGGGGCTATGCTGGCGGCTACACCTTC
CASRGAGGYAGGYTF
>TRBD1|NA|TRBJ2-1|TRBV5-4
TGTGCCAGCAGCGAGGGACAGTCCTCCTACAATGAGCAGTTCTTC
CASSEGQSSYNEQFF
>NA|few|TRBJ1-5|TRBV19
TGTGCCAGTAGTATAGGGGGACAAAACAATCAGCCCCAGCATTTT
CASSIGGQNNQPQHF
>TRBD1|NA|TRBJ1-4|TRBV27
TGTGCCAGCAGTTTGGAGACAGGGTCGGCTAATGAAAAACTGTTTTTT
CASSLETGSANEKLFF
>TRBD1|once|TRBJ1-6|TRBV7-8
TGTGCCAGCAGCCCGCGGACAGGGTGGAATTCACCCCTCCACTTT
CASSPRTGWNSPLHF
>NA|NA|TRBJ1-4|TRBV30
TGTGCCTGGAGGAGCAGGCGACAAGAAAAACTGTTTTTT
CAWRSRRQEKLFF
>TRBD1|NA|TRBJ1-2|TRBV5-1
TGCGCCAGCAGAAACAGGGAAGGGGGCCTCTATGGCTACACCTTC
CASRNREGGLYGYTF
>NA|NA|TRBJ2-1|TRBV6-1
TGTGCCAGCAGGCGACCACAGTACAATGAGCAGTTCTTC
CASRRPQYNEQFF
>NA|NA|TRBJ1-1|TRBV6-6
TGTGCCAGCATCCAAGAGGTGAACACTGAAGCTTTCTTT
CASIQEVNTEAFF
>TRBD2|NA|TRBJ2-7|TRBV9
TGTGCCAGCAGCGTACTCCCTAGCGGGAGATTTGACGAGCAGTACTTC
CASSVLPSGRFDEQYF
>TRBD2|NA|TRBJ2-5|TRBV4-1
TGCGCCAGCAGCCAAGCGCGGGAGCCGACGAAGACCCAGTACTTC
CASSQAREPTKTQYF
>TRBD2|NA|TRBJ2-1|TRBV7-9
TGTGCCAGCAGCCCCCTCGGAGGACTAGCCAATGAGCAGTTCTTC
CASSPLGGLANEQFF
>NA|NA|TRBJ2-2|TRBV11-2
TGTGCCAGCAGCTTCGGGACAACTATCACCGGGGAGCTGTTTTTT
CASSFGTTITGELFF
>NA|once|TRBJ2-5|TRBV18
TGTGCCAGCTCACCACGTAGCAGTGGAGCGGAGACCCAGTACTTC
CASSPRSSGAETQYF
>TRBD1|NA|TRBJ2-1|TRBV15
TGTGCCACCAGCCGATACGGACAGGGGACCTACAATGAGCAGTTCTTC
CATSRYGQGTYNEQFF
>NA|NA|TRBJ2-7|TRBV6-5
TGTGCCAGCAGTTACTCGCGGGGCTACGAGCAGTACTTC
CASSYSRGYEQYF
>NA|NA|TRBJ1-2|TRBV28
TGTGCCAGCGATAGTCAGGGTCTGGTTGGCTACACCTTC
CASDSQGLVGYTF
>NA|NA|TRBJ1-6|TRBV11-2
TGTGCCATTGGACATCCCTATAATTCACCCCTCCACTTT
CAIGHPYNSPLHF
>TRBD1|NA|TRBJ1-4|TRBV28
TGTGCCAGCAGTGGGGCGGACAGGCTTAATGAAAAACTGTTTTTT
CASSGADRLNEKLFF
>NA|NA|TRBJ1-1|TRBV5-5
TGTGCCAGCAGCGCCCGACAGGTGGGCACTGAAGCTTTCTTT
CASSARQVGTEAFF
>TRBD2|once|TRBJ2-2|TRBV7-9
TGTGCCAGCAACCGACTAGCGGGAACCGGGGAGCTGTTTTTT
CASNRLAGTGELFF
>NA|NA|TRBJ1-4|TRBV7-8
TGTGCCAGCAGCTTATGGGCAGGCCCTAATGAAAAACTGTTTTTT
CASSLWAGPNEKLFF
>TRBD2|NA|TRBJ2-3|TRBV18
TGTGCCAGCTCCCAAGGACTAGCGGGTTTCCCACGGGCTACGCAGTATTTT
CASSQGLAGFPRATQYF
>TRBD1|NA|TRBJ2-5|TRBV10-1
TGCGCCAGCAGCGAGGGACAGCTGCCAGAGACCCAGTACTTC
CASSEGQLPETQYF
>NA|NA|TRBJ2-7|TRBV27
TGTGCCAGCAGACCGACAGGCTCCTACGAGCAGTACTTC
CASRPTGSYEQYF
>NA|once|TRBJ1-2|TRBV6-5
TGTGCAGTATCTTGGGGGGGGGCTCGCTACACCTTC
CAVSWGGARYTF
>TRBD1|NA|TRBJ1-1|TRBV3-1/TRBV3-2
TGTGCCAGCAGCCAGCCCGGGACAGGGACAGAAGCTTTCTTT
CASSQPGTGTEAFF